Shown below are 5 T cell receptor beta chains from a single sample sequenced in a study of blood T cells in healthy people across ages. Together with a sample-barcoded 5' primer, a J-beta primer mix was included in a second PCR lasting roughly 6 to 12 cycles. TCRdb called the 5' RACE reads again in MiXCR, with one record for every CDR3 protein. The sample holds 1,300,000 or so distinct CDR3 sequences, 59% seen once. The sequencing sample was made of blood. These receptors were obtained from a man between 18 and 35 years old in good health.

The V gene is TRBV9, the J gene TRBJ1-5; D ambiguous. CDR1 SGDLS and CDR2 YYNGEE come from the germline V gene. The ends were cut back, 0 bases at V and 8 bases at J, with 12 bases in the middle. CDR3 length equals 14 residues. CDR3 DNA sequence: TGTGCCAGCAGCGTAGGTTCCTTACCCAAGCCCCAGCATTTT. This sequence encodes CASSVGSLPKPQHF.

V gene TRBV18 combines with J gene TRBJ2-4, with D perhaps being TRBD1 or TRBD2 (6 bases each). Germline CDR1 is KGHSH and CDR2 is LQKENI. The CDR3 runs 18 residues. Trimming stripped 4 bases from V and 0 bases from J, with 19 bases between. The CDR3 spells CASSLNDRRDLAKNIQYF. CDR3 in DNA: TGTGCCAGCTCACTAAACGACAGGAGGGACTTAGCCAAAAACATTCAGTACTTC.

This clonotype was counted a few times. The J gene is TRBJ2-3, the V gene TRBV20-1; D may be TRBD2 (6 bases). The germline V gene encodes CDR1 DFQATT and CDR2 SNEGSKA (reference sequence). V lost 4 bases, J lost 6 bases, and 11 bases lay in between. This CDR3 contains 12 residues. CDR3 sequence reads: CSATPRGDTQYF. In nucleotides, the CDR3 is TGCAGTGCTACTCCCCGGGGGGATACGCAGTATTTT.

This rearrangement joins TRBV2 to TRBJ2-1; a weak D match, TRBD2 (5 bases). Germline V gene sequence: CDR1 SNHLY, CDR2 FYNNEI. V lost 5 bases to trimming and J lost 2 bases, with 13 bases between them. This CDR3 region has 15 residues. CDR3 nucleotides: TGTGCCAGCAGTCCTGGACTGGGCACCTACAATGAGCAGTTCTTC. Protein product: CASSPGLGTYNEQFF.

The chain is built from TRBV6-6 and TRBJ2-7; TRBD1 is a possible D gene (5 bases). CDR3 size: 12 residues. Germline CDR1 reads MNHNY; CDR2 reads SVGAGI (reference sequence). The V gene lost 6 bases and the J gene lost 1 base, with 7 bases spanning the gap. The CDR3 DNA sequence: TGTGCCAGCAGGCGACAGTCCTACGAGCAGTACTTC. Amino acid sequence: CASRRQSYEQYF.